These 9 T cell receptor beta chains were sequenced from one sample in a study of cytomegalovirus exposure and HLA in healthy donors. PCR used 60 Vbeta primers and 13 Jbeta primers. Measured with immunoSEQ multiplex PCR; TCRdb has only the in-frame clones, and not every one. Its table records roughly 60,000 clones. Sequencing was carried out using PBMCs. All receptors derive from a woman younger than 30 in good health and CMV-seronegative.

This chain links TRBV29-1 with TRBJ1-1; 7 positions agree with TRBD1. The CDR3 runs 16 residues. J gave up 6 bases and V 4 bases, and 17 bases lay outside the gene matches. Looked up from germline, CDR1 is SQVTM and CDR2 is ANQGSEA. CDR3 region: CSVAGRQGVGRAEAFF. Written as DNA, the CDR3 is TGCAGCGTTGCTGGGAGACAGGGCGTAGGAAGGGCTGAAGCTTTCTTT.

V gene TRBV9 combines with J gene TRBJ2-1; D is perhaps TRBD2 (6 bases). V lost 4 bases to trimming and J lost 6 bases, with 11 bases between them. Looked up from germline, CDR1 is SGDLS and CDR2 is YYNGEE. The CDR3 extends over 13 amino acids. CDR3 loop: CASSPFGGNEQFF. The CDR3 DNA is TGTGCCAGCAGCCCGTTCGGGGGCAATGAGCAGTTCTTC.

V and J are TRBV5-4 and TRBJ2-5; D perhaps matches TRBD2 (5 bases). V was pared by 1 base and J by 1 base, with 11 bases between. The germline CDR1 and CDR2 sequences are SGHNT and YYREEE (reference sequence). CDR3 length: 15 residues. CDR3 coding DNA: TGTGCCAGCAGCTTGAGGAGCGGCCCCCAAGAGACCCAGTACTTC. It codes for CASSLRSGPQETQYF. Full variable domain (missing parts from reference TRBV5-4 and TRBJ2-5): ETGVTQSPTHLIKTRGQQVTLRCSSQSGHNTVSWYQQALGQGPQFIFQYYREEENGRGNFPPRFSGLQFPNYSSELNVNALELDDSALYLCASSLRSGPQETQYFGPGTRLLVL.

The chain carries TRBV6-1 and TRBJ1-1; tentatively, D is TRBD1 (5 bases). CDR3 length: 12 amino acids. Germline lookup yields CDR1 MNHNS and CDR2 SASEGT. Trimming cost V 3 bases and J 11 bases, with 13 bases left between them. CDR3 nucleotides: TGTGCCAGCAGTGAGCTGGGGCGGCGGGCTTTCTTT. Its protein is CASSELGRRAFF.

This chain links TRBV19 with TRBJ1-6; TRBD1 is a possible D gene (6 bases). The CDR3 is made up of 12 amino acids. Deletions cut 5 bases from V and 10 bases from J, with 9 bases between. CDR1 and CDR2 (germline): LNHDA, SQIVND (reference sequence). CDR3 sequence: CASSHRDSPLHF. Here the CDR3 DNA reads TGTGCCAGTAGTCACAGGGACTCACCCCTCCACTTT.

This chain connects TRBV9 to TRBJ2-1; TRBD1 agrees at 12 bases. The germline CDR1 and CDR2 sequences are SGDLS and YYNGEE. Germline trimming cut 9 bases from V and 8 bases from J; bases unmatched to any gene: 15. This CDR3 comprises 16 residues. Here the CDR3 reads CATSGTGGAGFDEQFF. The CDR3 DNA follows: TGTGCCACCTCCGGGACAGGGGGCGCAGGGTTCGATGAGCAGTTCTTC.

V is TRBV10-3 and J is TRBJ1-2; 7 bases are shared with TRBD1. Germline trimming cut 3 bases from V and 1 base from J; bases unmatched to any gene: 5. CDR3 length: 15 amino acids. Germline assignment: CDR1 ENHRY and CDR2 SYGVKD. The CDR3 loop is CAISEPRQGNYGYTF. CDR3 nucleotide sequence: TGTGCCATCAGTGAACCAAGACAGGGTAACTATGGCTACACCTTC.

The chain joins TRBV11-3 to TRBJ1-6; D might be TRBD1 (5 bases). From germline, CDR1 is SGHNT and CDR2 YENEEA. The CDR3 has 14 amino acids. V was trimmed by 1 base and J by 9 bases, leaving 10 bases between them. The chain's CDR3 is CASSLGTQSSPLHF. CDR3 in DNA: TGTGCCAGCAGCTTAGGGACACAGAGTTCACCCCTCCACTTT.

The genes are TRBV25-1 and TRBJ2-1; no clear D gene. Germline V CDR1 and CDR2: MGHDK, SYGVNS. This CDR3 comprises 15 residues. V was clipped by 2 bases and J by 1 base, with 9 bases between them. CDR3 sequence (DNA): TGTGCCAGCAGTGAAGAGGAAGCGTCCTACAATGAGCAGTTCTTC. This encodes CASSEEEASYNEQFF.